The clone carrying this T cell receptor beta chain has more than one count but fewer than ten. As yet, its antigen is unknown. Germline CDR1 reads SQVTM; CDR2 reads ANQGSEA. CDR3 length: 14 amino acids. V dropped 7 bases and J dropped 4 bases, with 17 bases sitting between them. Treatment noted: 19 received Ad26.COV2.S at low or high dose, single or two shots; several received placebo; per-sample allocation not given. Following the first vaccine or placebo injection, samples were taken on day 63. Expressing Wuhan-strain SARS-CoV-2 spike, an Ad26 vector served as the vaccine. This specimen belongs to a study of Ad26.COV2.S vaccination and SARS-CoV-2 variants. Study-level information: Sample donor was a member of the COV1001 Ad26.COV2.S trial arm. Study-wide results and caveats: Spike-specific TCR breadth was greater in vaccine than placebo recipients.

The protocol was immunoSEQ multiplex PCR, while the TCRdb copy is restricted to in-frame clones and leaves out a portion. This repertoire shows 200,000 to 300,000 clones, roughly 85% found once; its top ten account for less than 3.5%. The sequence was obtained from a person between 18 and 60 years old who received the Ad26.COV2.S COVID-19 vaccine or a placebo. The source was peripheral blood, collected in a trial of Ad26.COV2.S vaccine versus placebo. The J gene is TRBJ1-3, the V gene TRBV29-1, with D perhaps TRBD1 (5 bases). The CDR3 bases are TGCAGCGCCAACCGGGACGGGGTCGGAAACACCATATATTTT. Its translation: CSANRDGVGNTIYF.